These 23 T cell receptor beta chains share one sample of origin, sequenced in a study of cytomegalovirus exposure and HLA in healthy donors. The PCR was carried out with 60 Vbeta primers and 13 Jbeta primers. This table comes from immunoSEQ multiplex PCR, and its TCRdb copy is limited to in-frame clones, with some not included. There are more than 100,000 clones in the sample; around 78% occur only once, and 1.5% to 2% lies in the top ten. The specimen was PBMCs. Receptors originate from a female donor in good health and CMV-seropositive.

CDR3 amino acids: CAWRREQGAYEQYF. The CDR3 DNA is TGTGCCTGGAGGCGAGAACAGGGGGCCTACGAGCAGTACTTC. The V gene is TRBV30, the J gene TRBJ2-7, with 8 bases identical to TRBD1. The J segment lost 2 bases and the V segment lost 3 bases, leaving 6 bases of the junction unmatched. The CDR3 is made up of 14 amino acids. Germline CDR1 GTSNPN, CDR2 SVGIG (reference sequence). The whole variable domain, filled in from reference TRBV30 and TRBJ2-7, reads SQTIHQWPATLVQPVGSPLSLECTVEGTSNPNLYWYRQAAGRGLQLLFYSVGIGQISSEVPQNLSASRPQDRQFILSSKKLLLSDSGFYLCAWRREQGAYEQYFGPGTRLTVT.

The rearrangement joins TRBV19 to TRBJ2-5; 9 positions match TRBD2. TRBJ2-7 matches the DNA end more closely, so the J call is doubtful. Germline values: CDR1 LNHDA, CDR2 SQIVND (reference sequence). The CDR3 has 17 amino acids. The chain's CDR3 is CASSRSSGDTSSYEQYF. The CDR3 DNA reads as TGTGCCAGTAGTAGGTCTAGCGGGGACACAAGCTCCTACGAGCAGTACTTC.

This rearrangement joins TRBV6-1 to TRBJ2-3; a weak D match, TRBD2 (6 bases). The CDR3 has 17 residues. Trimming removed 4 bases from V and 4 bases from J, with 21 bases in between. CDR1 and CDR2 from the germline V gene are MNHNS and SASEGT. The CDR3 is CASSAGVMTSSADTQYF. CDR3 DNA: TGTGCCAGCAGTGCGGGGGTGATGACTTCATCCGCAGATACGCAGTATTTT.

The chain combines TRBV30 with TRBJ2-7, with 7 positions matching TRBD2. This CDR3 comprises 12 residues. The J segment lost 3 bases and the V segment lost 2 bases, leaving 1 base of the junction unmatched. CDR1 and CDR2 from the germline V gene are GTSNPN and SVGIG (reference sequence). The CDR3 spells CAWSSGIYEQYF. Written as DNA, the CDR3 is TGTGCCTGGAGTAGCGGGATCTACGAGCAGTACTTC.

This chain links TRBV5-1 with TRBJ1-1; 8 bases align to TRBD1. CDR1 is SGHRS, CDR2 YFSETQ, per germline. V shed 4 bases, J shed 5 bases, and the junction held 10 bases outside the gene matches. There are 15 residues in the CDR3. The CDR3 loop reads CASSKDRGMWTEAFF. CDR3 DNA sequence: TGCGCCAGCAGCAAAGACAGGGGTATGTGGACTGAAGCTTTCTTT.

The rearrangement joins TRBV5-4 to TRBJ1-4; 7 bases map to TRBD1. Germline CDR1 and CDR2: SGHNT and YYREEE (reference sequence). There are 13 residues in the CDR3. Trimming at V came to 1 base and at J to 10 bases, leaving 4 bases not matched to a gene. Here the CDR3 DNA reads TGTGCCAGCAGCTTGCAGGGGGTGGGAAAACTGTTTTTT. Translating gives CASSLQGVGKLFF.

The chain combines TRBV7-9 with TRBJ1-3, with TRBD1 matching 8 bases. The trim removed 1 base at V and 3 bases at J, leaving 2 bases unmatched. The CDR3 sequence is 15 residues long. The germline V gene encodes CDR1 SEHNR and CDR2 FQNEAQ (reference sequence). The CDR3 spells CASSLGQGSGNTIYF. The CDR3 coding sequence is TGTGCCAGCAGCTTAGGACAGGGGAGTGGAAACACCATATATTTT.

There are a few counts of this clone. V gene TRBV4-2 combines with J gene TRBJ2-1; 9 bases align to TRBD2. J lost 4 bases, V lost 6 bases, and 4 bases had no gene match. Germline V gene data show CDR1 as LGHNA and CDR2 as YNFKEQ. The CDR3 has 14 residues. The CDR3 DNA follows: TGTGCCAGCAGAATAGCGGGGGAATACAATGAGCAGTTCTTC. Its protein is CASRIAGEYNEQFF.

This chain joins TRBV28 and TRBJ1-1, with 9 bases aligning to TRBD1. The germline CDR1 and CDR2 sequences are MDHEN and SYDVKM. CDR3 length: 16 amino acids. The J segment lost 0 bases and the V segment lost 3 bases, leaving 5 bases of the junction unmatched. The CDR3 region has the DNA TGTGCCAGCAGTTTGGGGACAGGGACCTTGAACACTGAAGCTTTCTTT. Protein: CASSLGTGTLNTEAFF.

The J gene is TRBJ2-7, the V gene TRBV23-1, with D possibly matching TRBD1 (5 bases). TRBV23-1 is an open reading frame whose function is uncertain. Trimming took 6 bases from V and 5 from J, leaving 20 bases between them. This CDR3 region has 15 residues. The CDR3 region has the DNA TGCGCCAGCAGACAGGTAGGACCGTTCGTCGACGAGCAGTACTTC. It encodes CASRQVGPFVDEQYF.

The rearrangement joins TRBV27 to TRBJ1-1, with D possibly TRBD1 on 5 matching bases. CDR1 is MNHEY and CDR2 is SMNVEV in the germline V gene (reference sequence). This CDR3 is built from 16 residues. V lost 6 bases, J lost 5 bases, and 22 bases lay in between. This CDR3 reads CASSPTTRGGGTEAFF. The DNA of the CDR3 is TGTGCCAGCAGCCCAACGACCCGCGGGGGGGGTACTGAAGCTTTCTTT.

The chain couples TRBV27 to TRBJ1-6; D is unresolved. This CDR3 contains 12 residues. Germline CDR1 is MNHEY and CDR2 is SMNVEV (reference sequence). Trimming cost V 4 bases and J 9 bases, with 7 bases left between them. CDR3 in DNA: TGTGCCAGCAGTTCTCCGGGTTCACCCCTCCACTTT. Residues: CASSSPGSPLHF.

This chain connects TRBV6-1 to TRBJ2-3; tentatively, D is TRBD2 (5 bases). The ends were cut back, 2 bases at V and 5 bases at J, with 8 bases in the middle. This CDR3 comprises 13 residues. CDR1 and CDR2 from the germline V gene are MNHNS and SASEGT. CDR3 sequence (DNA): TGTGCCAGCAGTGAATTAGGAGGAGATACGCAGTATTTT. Encoded protein: CASSELGGDTQYF.

The genes are TRBV2 and TRBJ2-7; a weak D match, TRBD2 (5 bases). Germline V CDR1 and CDR2: SNHLY, FYNNEI. Trimming cost V 1 base and J 7 bases, with 11 bases left between them. CDR3 size: 13 residues. CDR3 coding DNA: TGTGCCAGCAGTGAAGGGGTAACGGGGGAGCAGTACTTC. Its protein product is CASSEGVTGEQYF.

This sequence joins TRBV2 and TRBJ2-7; 11 bases agree with TRBD2. J was trimmed by 5 bases and V by 5 bases; bases with no gene match: 5. Germline V gene lookup returns CDR1 SNHLY and CDR2 FYNNEI. CDR3 length: 14 residues. The CDR3, as DNA: TGTGCCAGCAGTTCCCTAGCGGGAGGACACGAGCAGTACTTC. Translating gives CASSSLAGGHEQYF.

This chain joins TRBV18 and TRBJ2-7, with TRBD1 matching over 7 bases. The germline CDR1 and CDR2 sequences are KGHSH and LQKENI. The CDR3 totals 12 residues. After removal of 3 bases from V and 5 bases from J, the junction contained 1 base not matched to a gene. CDR3 DNA sequence: TGTGCCAGCTCACCCGACAGGGACGAGCAGTACTTC. This encodes CASSPDRDEQYF.

The chain links TRBV9 to TRBJ2-2; 9 nucleotides line up with TRBD1. Germline V gene lookup returns CDR1 SGDLS and CDR2 YYNGEE. Trimming at V came to 3 bases and at J to 4 bases, leaving 4 bases not matched to a gene. The CDR3 totals 15 residues. The CDR3 DNA reads TGTGCCAGCAGCGCCCGGGACAGGGCCACCGGGGAGCTGTTTTTT. This codes for CASSARDRATGELFF.

The V and J genes are TRBV23-1 and TRBJ2-5, with 11 bases aligning to TRBD2. TRBV23-1 is noted as an ORF with a role that remains uncertain. Trimming at V came to 2 bases and at J to 5 bases, leaving 10 bases not matched to a gene. This CDR3 has 17 residues. As DNA, the CDR3 is TGCGCCAGCAGTCAAACCCAAAAGAGACTAGCGGGGGAGACCCAGTACTTC. It translates to CASSQTQKRLAGETQYF.

This chain links TRBV4-1 with TRBJ2-7; 7 bases are shared with TRBD2. Germline V CDR1 and CDR2: MGHRA, YSYEKL. Losses at the gene ends were 1 base for V and 3 bases for J; bases not matched to a gene: 3. This CDR3 region has 14 residues. CDR3 sequence (DNA): TGCGCCAGCAGCCAAGTCGGGAGGAACTACGAGCAGTACTTC. It translates to CASSQVGRNYEQYF.

The chain has TRBV5-1 and TRBJ2-5; D possibly corresponds to TRBD1 (6 bases). This CDR3 comprises 13 residues. Trimming took 5 bases from V and 3 from J, leaving 11 bases between them. Germline assignment: CDR1 SGHRS and CDR2 YFSETQ. CDR3 sequence: CASSLGQKETQYF. CDR3 coding DNA: TGCGCCAGCAGTCTCGGACAGAAAGAGACCCAGTACTTC.

The chain recombines TRBV10-3 with TRBJ1-6, with D perhaps TRBD1 (6 bases). Germline CDR1 reads ENHRY; CDR2 reads SYGVKD. Trimming took 3 bases from V and 12 from J, leaving 18 bases between them. The CDR3 is made up of 15 amino acids. This CDR3 is CAISETGLELEPLHF. The CDR3 region has the DNA TGTGCCATCAGTGAAACAGGGTTGGAATTGGAACCCCTCCACTTT.

The chain employs TRBV11-1 and TRBJ2-3; TRBD2 matches at 11 bases. The CDR3 is 17 amino acids. V shed 4 bases and J 2 bases; nucleotides not matched to a gene: 8. From germline, CDR1 is SGHAT and CDR2 FQDESV (reference sequence). Here the CDR3 DNA reads TGTGCCAGCAGCTCAGGACTAGCGGGTCCCTACACAGATACGCAGTATTTT. It codes for CASSSGLAGPYTDTQYF.

This clone was seen a handful of times. This chain connects TRBV2 to TRBJ1-4; D is unresolved. CDR1 and CDR2 (germline): SNHLY, FYNNEI. V dropped 7 bases and J dropped 5 bases, with 17 bases sitting between them. This CDR3 contains 15 residues. CDR3 in DNA: TGTGCCAGCAAACGTCCTGGGCAGGAAAATGAAAAACTGTTTTTT. Residues: CASKRPGQENEKLFF.